The present T cell receptor (beta chain) was sequenced within a study of response to subunit inactivated influenza vaccine. The study, taken as a whole, reports: Authors proposed each seasonal influenza vaccination draws in few new T cells.

TCRdb independently ran MiXCR on the RT-PCR reads; one entry per CDR3 protein. The sample has roughly 630,000 distinct CDR3 sequences; 13% to 15% are singletons. This clonotype appeared many times. The antigen is not known. The CDR3 is made up of 12 amino acids. Germline-derived CDR1 and CDR2 are SGHRS and YFSETQ. With 3 bases removed from V and 3 bases from J, the gap between germline ends came to 4 bases. Material: PBMCs from blood, obtained 14 days before vaccination. The TCR comes from a man aged 50 or older who received an inactivated influenza vaccine. The chain couples TRBV5-1 to TRBJ2-1; D not certain. The CDR3 sequence is CASSSNYNEQFF. CDR3 DNA: TGCGCCAGCAGCTCGAACTACAATGAGCAGTTCTTC.